This passage covers 9 T cell receptor beta chains from one sample sequenced in a study of metastatic and nonmetastatic thyroid tumors. Thyroid surgery was preceded by no treatment in any patient. TCRdb ran MiXCR on the PCR reads. The profile shows 30,000 to 40,000 clones, approximately 26% of them singletons. The sample consisted of blood. The receptors come from a female donor with papillary thyroid cancer or a benign thyroid nodule (not recorded which). Some clones in this sample may be carry-over from other donors' samples.

This clone was seen a few times. The junction differs from germline at one of its ends, possibly a read error. This chain uses TRBV24-1 with TRBJ2-2, with 11 nucleotides matching TRBD1. Germline values: CDR1 KGHDR, CDR2 SFDVKD. The CDR3 length is 16 residues. The CDR3 DNA reads as TGTGCCACCGTCCCAACCGGGACAGGGGGTACCGTGGAGCTGTTTTTT. This codes for CATVPTGTGGTVELFF.

This clone was counted ten times or more. The chain links TRBV29-1 to TRBJ2-1, with TRBD2 identical over 7 bases. Unmatched junction bases numbered 0, after V lost 7 bases and J lost 6 bases. This CDR3 is 10 amino acids long. Germline V gene lookup returns CDR1 SQVTM and CDR2 ANQGSEA. CDR3 coding DNA: TGCAGCGGGGGGGGCAATGAGCAGTTCTTC. Protein sequence: CSGGGNEQFF.

This clone was found a few times. Compared with germline, one end of the junction differs, possibly owing to a read error. The J gene is TRBJ2-3, the V gene TRBV7-3, with D maybe TRBD1 (6 bases). This CDR3 comprises 20 residues. Germline V gene data show CDR1 as SGHTA and CDR2 as FQGTGA. The CDR3 nucleotides are TGTGCCAGCAGCTTTCGACAGAAACCATCCTTAGACGCCTTGACAGGTACGCAGTATTTT. It is translated as CASSFRQKPSLDALTGTQYF.

This clone showed up many times. The gene calls are TRBV5-1 and TRBJ2-4; 9 nucleotides line up with TRBD1. Germline trimming cut 3 bases from V and 0 bases from J; bases unmatched to any gene: 4. This CDR3 has 16 amino acids. Germline lookup yields CDR1 SGHRS and CDR2 YFSETQ. The CDR3, as DNA: TGCGCCAGCAGCTCCGGGACAGGGATAGCCAAAAACATTCAGTACTTC. Amino acid sequence: CASSSGTGIAKNIQYF.

Concerning this clone itself: The junction and the germline gene differ at one end; a read error may be behind it. CDR3 amino acids: CASRLLSGTSLETQYF. In DNA form, the CDR3 reads TGCGCCAGCAGGTTGTTGTCAGGGACGAGTCTTGAGACACAGTACTTC. The chain links TRBV5-1 to TRBJ2-5; D could derive from TRBD1 or TRBD2 (5 bases each). The CDR3 totals 16 residues. In germline, CDR1 is SGHRS, CDR2 YFSETQ.

This clone occurred a few times. The chain joins TRBV6-4 to TRBJ1-5, with D tentatively TRBD1 (5 bases). The CDR3 runs to 14 residues. Germline CDR1 reads MRHNA; CDR2 reads SNTAGT. The V gene lost 6 bases and the J gene lost 4 bases, with 13 bases spanning the gap. CDR3 residues: CASSGGSVNQPQHF. In DNA form, the CDR3 reads TGTGCCAGCAGCGGGGGATCCGTGAATCAGCCCCAGCATTTT.

This clone was recorded a few times. The J gene is TRBJ2-1, the V gene TRBV6-5, with D perhaps TRBD2 (6 bases). The CDR3 is 16 residues long. The germline gives CDR1 MNHEY, CDR2 SVGAGI. The V gene lost 0 bases and the J gene lost 3 bases, with 12 bases spanning the gap. The CDR3 spells CASSYSGGDGYNEQFF. In DNA form, the CDR3 reads TGTGCCAGCAGTTACTCTGGAGGGGATGGCTACAATGAGCAGTTCTTC.

This clone counts as medium-sized. This sequence joins TRBV30 and TRBJ1-2; D not certain. Germline V gives CDR1 GTSNPN, CDR2 SVGIG (reference sequence). This CDR3 has 11 residues. V gave up 3 bases and J gave up 2 bases, with 4 bases separating them. CDR3 sequence reads: CAWSANYGYTF. In DNA, the CDR3 is TGTGCCTGGAGCGCAAACTATGGCTACACCTTC.

Ten or more counts support this clone. Other DNA sequences of this sample code for an identical CDR3. The V and J genes are TRBV3-1 and TRBJ2-7; D possibly uses TRBD1 or TRBD2 (5 bases each). The CDR3 is made up of 17 amino acids. Trimming removed 4 bases at V and 3 bases at J, with 22 bases between. The V gene's germline CDR1 is LGHDT and CDR2 YNNKEL (reference sequence). The CDR3 DNA sequence: TGTGCCAGCAGCCCGGGGCCCCGTTCGATGTTCCTCTACGAGCAGTACTTC. It encodes CASSPGPRSMFLYEQYF.